This T cell receptor beta chain was recorded in a study of low-dose radiotherapy and immunotherapy resistance in tumors. Study-wide background: Each fraction for Cohort 1 was 0.5 Gy, given every 2 weeks, and the total came to 6.5 Gy. Patients were given intravenous nivolumab 240 mg every two weeks plus ipilimumab 1 mg/kg every six weeks. The study gave patients oral aspirin 300 mg daily for four cycles from cycle 1 day 1.

Sample time point: after trial treatment. Treatment given: LDRT plus nivolumab, ipilimumab, low-dose cyclophosphamide and aspirin (RACIN trial). Those eligible were patients bearing advanced solid tumors lacking tumor-infiltrating lymphocytes. Alpha and beta chains were covered, as first-strand cDNA relied on TRAV- and TRBV-specific primers. For amplifying TCRs, the PCR ran for roughly 20 cycles with Phusion, which was used together with a constant-region primer and the adapter on the V primers. MiXCR, applied by TCRdb to the reads, yields one record per CDR3 protein. The data contain under 90,000 distinct CDR3 sequences, 15% to 20% of them singletons. This clonotype has a count of ten or more. Sequenced material: PBMCs, taken after low-dose radiotherapy plus immunotherapy. This TCR was sampled from a male donor with prostate cancer.

CDR3: CASSDGTSGSPGELFF. For the CDR3, the DNA is TGTGCCAGCAGTGACGGGACTAGCGGGAGTCCCGGGGAGCTGTTTTTT. V usage is TRBV25-1 and J usage is TRBJ2-2; 14 positions agree with TRBD2. Unmatched junction bases numbered 3, after V lost 3 bases and J lost 6 bases. The CDR3 runs to 16 residues. Germline V lookup: CDR1 MGHDK, CDR2 SYGVNS. The full variable domain, its missing parts supplied by reference TRBV25-1 and TRBJ2-2, is EADIYQTPRYLVIGTGKKITLECSQTMGHDKMYWYQQDPGMELHLIHYSYGVNSTEKGDLSSESTVSRIRTEHFPLTLESARPSHTSQYLCASSDGTSGSPGELFFGEGSRLTVL.